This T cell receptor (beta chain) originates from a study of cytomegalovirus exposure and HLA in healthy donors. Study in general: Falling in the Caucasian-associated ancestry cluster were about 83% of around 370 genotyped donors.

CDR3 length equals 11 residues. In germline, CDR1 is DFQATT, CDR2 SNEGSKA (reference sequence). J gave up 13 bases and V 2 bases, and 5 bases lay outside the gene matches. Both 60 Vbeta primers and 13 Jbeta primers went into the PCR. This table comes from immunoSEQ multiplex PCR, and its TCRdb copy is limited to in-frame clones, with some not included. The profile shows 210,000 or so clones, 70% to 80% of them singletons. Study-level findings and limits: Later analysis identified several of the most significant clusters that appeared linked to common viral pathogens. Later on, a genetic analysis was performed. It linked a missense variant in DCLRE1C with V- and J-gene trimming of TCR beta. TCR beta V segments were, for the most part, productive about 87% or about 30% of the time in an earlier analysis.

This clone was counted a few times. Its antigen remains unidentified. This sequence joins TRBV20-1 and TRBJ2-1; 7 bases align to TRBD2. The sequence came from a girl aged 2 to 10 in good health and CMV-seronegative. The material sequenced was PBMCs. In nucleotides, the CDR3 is TGCAGTGCTAGACTAGCGGAGAAACAGTTCTTC. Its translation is CSARLAEKQFF.